Listed below are T cell receptor beta chains from one sample, sequenced in a study of T cells after yellow fever vaccination. TCRdb fed the 5' RACE reads into MiXCR, producing one record per CDR3 protein. The data show a few hundred thousand distinct CDR3 sequences, approximately 3.9% seen once. The starting material was PBMCs, obtained 5 days after the yellow fever booster vaccination. The source of these receptors is a man aged 18 to 35 who received the YFV17D yellow fever vaccine. CDR3s include the opening cysteine and the closing phenylalanine or tryptophan. The D gene is left open where the match is weak. Some rows have no size entry. The others give once, few or many, or a class for an expanded clone.

J gene: TRBJ1-1
clone size: many
D gene: NA
V gene: TRBV12-3/TRBV12-4
CDR3 length: 14
CDR3 protein: CASTYAGVTPEAFF
CDR3 DNA: TGTGCCAGCACCTACGCAGGGGTCACCCCTGAAGCTTTCTTT

J gene: TRBJ2-3
clone size: many
D gene: NA
V gene: TRBV15
CDR3 length: 13
CDR3 protein: CATSRIGADTQYF
CDR3 DNA: TGTGCCACCAGCAGAATTGGCGCGGATACGCAGTATTTT

J gene: TRBJ2-4
clone size: many
D gene: TRBD1
V gene: TRBV4-1
CDR3 length: 19
CDR3 protein: CASRQGTVDQPTPKNIQYF
CDR3 DNA: TGCGCCAGCAGGCAAGGGACAGTCGATCAACCCACCCCCAAAAACATTCAGTACTTC

J gene: TRBJ2-5
clone size: few
D gene: NA
V gene: TRBV7-2
CDR3 length: 16
CDR3 protein: CASSSQVGLRPGTQYF
CDR3 DNA: TGTGCCAGCAGCTCCCAGGTCGGACTCCGCCCAGGGACCCAGTACTTC

J gene: TRBJ2-3
clone size: NA
D gene: NA
V gene: TRBV5-5
CDR3 length: 13
CDR3 protein: CASSSSGIDTQYF
CDR3 DNA: TGTGCCAGCAGTTCGTCGGGAATAGATACGCAGTATTTT

J gene: TRBJ1-1
clone size: many
D gene: NA
V gene: TRBV27
CDR3 length: 13
CDR3 protein: CASSLVSGTEAFF
CDR3 DNA: TGTGCCAGCAGTTTAGTCTCTGGGACTGAAGCTTTCTTT

J gene: TRBJ2-6
clone size: many
D gene: TRBD1
V gene: TRBV12-5
CDR3 length: 18
CDR3 protein: CASGLRQGRARGANVLTF
CDR3 DNA: TGTGCTAGTGGTCTTAGACAGGGAAGGGCGCGGGGGGCCAACGTCCTGACTTTC

J gene: TRBJ2-7
clone size: few
D gene: NA
V gene: TRBV5-1
CDR3 length: 14
CDR3 protein: CASSSPDGPYEQYF
CDR3 DNA: TGCGCCAGCAGCTCCCCGGATGGGCCCTACGAGCAGTACTTC

J gene: TRBJ1-2
clone size: NA
D gene: TRBD1
V gene: TRBV7-9
CDR3 length: 15
CDR3 protein: CASSLAAGTGYGYTF
CDR3 DNA: TGTGCCAGCAGCTTAGCGGCCGGGACAGGCTATGGCTACACCTTC

J gene: TRBJ2-5
clone size: many
D gene: NA
V gene: TRBV6-2/TRBV6-3
CDR3 length: 16
CDR3 protein: CASTHPTGWREETQYF
CDR3 DNA: TGTGCCAGCACCCACCCGACAGGGTGGAGGGAAGAGACCCAGTACTTC

J gene: TRBJ2-1
clone size: few
D gene: TRBD1
V gene: TRBV4-3
CDR3 length: 16
CDR3 protein: CASSQDSTGPYNEQFF
CDR3 DNA: TGCGCCAGCAGCCAAGATTCGACAGGGCCCTACAATGAGCAGTTCTTC

J gene: TRBJ2-1
clone size: few
D gene: TRBD1
V gene: TRBV6-5
CDR3 length: 14
CDR3 protein: CASRRGTGYNEQFF
CDR3 DNA: TGTGCCAGCAGAAGAGGGACAGGCTACAATGAGCAGTTCTTC

J gene: TRBJ1-1
clone size: NA
D gene: NA
V gene: TRBV18
CDR3 length: 15
CDR3 protein: CASSPLAGDATEAFF
CDR3 DNA: TGTGCCAGCTCACCATTAGCAGGGGATGCCACTGAAGCTTTCTTT

J gene: TRBJ1-1
clone size: few
D gene: TRBD1
V gene: TRBV12-3/TRBV12-4
CDR3 length: 16
CDR3 protein: CASRQGSGTAIFEAFF
CDR3 DNA: TGTGCCAGCAGGCAAGGGTCCGGGACAGCAATTTTTGAAGCTTTCTTT

J gene: TRBJ1-1
clone size: many
D gene: TRBD1
V gene: TRBV6-5
CDR3 length: 15
CDR3 protein: CASSYDGTGNTEAFF
CDR3 DNA: TGTGCCAGCAGTTACGACGGGACAGGGAACACTGAAGCTTTCTTT

J gene: TRBJ1-1
clone size: few
D gene: NA
V gene: TRBV6-6
CDR3 length: 12
CDR3 protein: CASSYSKVEAFF
CDR3 DNA: TGTGCCAGCAGTTACTCGAAAGTTGAAGCTTTCTTT

J gene: TRBJ1-5
clone size: many
D gene: TRBD1
V gene: TRBV6-6
CDR3 length: 13
CDR3 protein: CASFSGGKQPQHF
CDR3 DNA: TGTGCCAGTTTCTCAGGGGGAAAACAGCCCCAGCATTTT

J gene: TRBJ1-6
clone size: NA
D gene: TRBD1
V gene: TRBV5-1
CDR3 length: 17
CDR3 protein: CASRIGTADSYNSPLHF
CDR3 DNA: TGCGCCAGCAGGATTGGGACAGCTGACTCATATAATTCACCCCTCCACTTT

J gene: TRBJ1-3
clone size: few
D gene: TRBD1
V gene: TRBV5-1
CDR3 length: 14
CDR3 protein: CASSTGAVGNTIYF
CDR3 DNA: TGCGCCAGTTCTACAGGGGCGGTCGGAAACACCATATATTTT

J gene: TRBJ2-3
clone size: few
D gene: TRBD2
V gene: TRBV5-1
CDR3 length: 17
CDR3 protein: CASSIGTSGPSTDTQYF
CDR3 DNA: TGCGCCAGCAGCATAGGGACTAGCGGTCCTAGCACAGATACGCAGTATTTT

J gene: TRBJ2-1
clone size: NA
D gene: NA
V gene: TRBV20-1
CDR3 length: 15
CDR3 protein: CSARDTTSSYNEQFF
CDR3 DNA: TGCAGTGCACGGGACACGACAAGCTCCTACAATGAGCAGTTCTTC

J gene: TRBJ1-1
clone size: NA
D gene: NA
V gene: TRBV6-5
CDR3 length: 13
CDR3 protein: CASSWTQGTEAFF
CDR3 DNA: TGTGCCAGCAGTTGGACACAGGGCACTGAAGCTTTCTTT

J gene: TRBJ2-7
clone size: few
D gene: TRBD1
V gene: TRBV29-1
CDR3 length: 13
CDR3 protein: CSVQGNRGGEQYF
CDR3 DNA: TGCAGCGTCCAAGGTAACAGGGGCGGTGAGCAGTACTTC

J gene: TRBJ1-1
clone size: NA
D gene: NA
V gene: TRBV30
CDR3 length: 12
CDR3 protein: CAWSVGRVTAFF
CDR3 DNA: TGTGCCTGGAGTGTAGGGCGAGTTACTGCTTTCTTT

J gene: TRBJ1-6
clone size: NA
D gene: NA
V gene: TRBV20-1
CDR3 length: 16
CDR3 protein: CSARGGTPAGNSPLHF
CDR3 DNA: TGCAGTGCTAGAGGGGGAACCCCGGCAGGAAATTCACCCCTCCACTTT

J gene: TRBJ2-3
clone size: many
D gene: TRBD1
V gene: TRBV20-1
CDR3 length: 14
CDR3 protein: CSARGTGGTDTQYF
CDR3 DNA: TGCAGTGCTAGAGGGACAGGGGGCACAGATACGCAGTATTTT

J gene: TRBJ1-2
clone size: few
D gene: NA
V gene: TRBV5-4
CDR3 length: 13
CDR3 protein: CASSSFLAVGYTF
CDR3 DNA: TGTGCCAGCAGCTCGTTCCTGGCCGTTGGCTACACCTTC

J gene: TRBJ1-2
clone size: many
D gene: NA
V gene: TRBV4-1
CDR3 length: 16
CDR3 protein: CASSPLNSDYNYGYTF
CDR3 DNA: TGCGCCAGCAGCCCCTTAAACTCGGACTATAACTATGGCTACACCTTC

J gene: TRBJ2-7
clone size: NA
D gene: TRBD2
V gene: TRBV2
CDR3 length: 14
CDR3 protein: CASKASGGLDEQYF
CDR3 DNA: TGTGCCAGCAAGGCTAGCGGGGGCCTCGACGAGCAGTACTTC

J gene: TRBJ1-2
clone size: NA
D gene: TRBD1
V gene: TRBV6-2/TRBV6-3
CDR3 length: 13
CDR3 protein: CASSGQANYGYTF
CDR3 DNA: TGTGCCAGCAGCGGACAGGCCAACTATGGCTACACCTTC

J gene: TRBJ2-3
clone size: NA
D gene: NA
V gene: TRBV28
CDR3 length: 15
CDR3 protein: CASDDPQGEGDTQYF
CDR3 DNA: TGTGCCAGCGACGACCCACAGGGGGAGGGAGATACGCAGTATTTT

J gene: TRBJ2-5
clone size: NA
D gene: TRBD1
V gene: TRBV4-2
CDR3 length: 15
CDR3 protein: CASSQVRGHQETQYF
CDR3 DNA: TGTGCCAGCAGCCAAGTGAGGGGGCACCAAGAGACCCAGTACTTC

J gene: TRBJ2-4
clone size: many
D gene: TRBD2
V gene: TRBV10-1
CDR3 length: 14
CDR3 protein: CASSESTGGSIQYF
CDR3 DNA: TGCGCCAGCAGTGAGTCGACCGGGGGGAGCATTCAGTACTTC

J gene: TRBJ2-1
clone size: few
D gene: TRBD2
V gene: TRBV30
CDR3 length: 13
CDR3 protein: CAWERGANNEQFF
CDR3 DNA: TGTGCCTGGGAGCGGGGGGCTAACAATGAGCAGTTCTTC

J gene: TRBJ1-1
clone size: many
D gene: NA
V gene: TRBV7-2
CDR3 length: 14
CDR3 protein: CASSLGMGMGQAFF
CDR3 DNA: TGTGCCAGCAGCTTAGGGATGGGAATGGGGCAAGCTTTCTTT

J gene: TRBJ1-1
clone size: NA
D gene: NA
V gene: TRBV5-4
CDR3 length: 16
CDR3 protein: CASSPGDGPLGTEAFF
CDR3 DNA: TGTGCCAGCAGCCCTGGTGACGGGCCTTTGGGCACTGAAGCTTTCTTT

J gene: TRBJ2-3
clone size: many
D gene: NA
V gene: TRBV7-3
CDR3 length: 15
CDR3 protein: CASSLNGASTDTQYF
CDR3 DNA: TGTGCCAGCAGCTTAAACGGAGCCAGCACAGATACGCAGTATTTT

J gene: TRBJ1-2
clone size: many
D gene: NA
V gene: TRBV29-1
CDR3 length: 13
CDR3 protein: CSVRTMFGYGYTF
CDR3 DNA: TGCAGCGTGCGGACAATGTTTGGCTATGGCTACACCTTC

J gene: TRBJ2-2
clone size: many
D gene: NA
V gene: TRBV29-1
CDR3 length: 14
CDR3 protein: CSAKDRLNTGELFF
CDR3 DNA: TGCAGCGCTAAAGACAGATTGAACACCGGGGAGCTGTTTTTT

J gene: TRBJ2-5
clone size: many
D gene: NA
V gene: TRBV14
CDR3 length: 13
CDR3 protein: CASSQGLGETQYF
CDR3 DNA: TGCGCCAGCAGCCAAGGGCTAGGAGAGACCCAGTACTTC

J gene: TRBJ2-5
clone size: few
D gene: NA
V gene: TRBV28
CDR3 length: 15
CDR3 protein: CASSLFLGSQETQYF
CDR3 DNA: TGTGCCAGCAGTTTATTTCTGGGATCACAAGAGACCCAGTACTTC

J gene: TRBJ2-1
clone size: NA
D gene: TRBD2
V gene: TRBV7-2
CDR3 length: 15
CDR3 protein: CATGRRSGGYNEQFF
CDR3 DNA: TGTGCCACCGGACGACGCAGCGGGGGCTACAATGAGCAGTTCTTC

J gene: TRBJ1-1
clone size: NA
D gene: NA
V gene: TRBV29-1
CDR3 length: 13
CDR3 protein: CSVSGRPNPEAFF
CDR3 DNA: TGCAGCGTTTCAGGGCGCCCTAACCCTGAAGCTTTCTTT

J gene: TRBJ1-3
clone size: many
D gene: NA
V gene: TRBV5-1
CDR3 length: 18
CDR3 protein: CASSFAASGGSSGNTIYF
CDR3 DNA: TGCGCCAGCAGCTTCGCGGCCTCGGGGGGATCCTCTGGAAACACCATATATTTT

J gene: TRBJ2-7
clone size: many
D gene: TRBD1
V gene: TRBV5-1
CDR3 length: 13
CDR3 protein: CASSFPGGYEQYF
CDR3 DNA: TGCGCCAGCAGCTTCCCAGGGGGATACGAGCAGTACTTC

J gene: TRBJ2-3
clone size: NA
D gene: NA
V gene: TRBV14
CDR3 length: 17
CDR3 protein: CASSRDPQLTSTDTQYF
CDR3 DNA: TGTGCCAGCAGCCGCGACCCCCAACTAACCAGCACAGATACGCAGTATTTT

J gene: TRBJ2-3
clone size: many
D gene: TRBD2
V gene: TRBV7-7
CDR3 length: 14
CDR3 protein: CASSSLAGKDTQYF
CDR3 DNA: TGTGCTAGCAGCTCCCTAGCGGGGAAGGATACGCAGTATTTT

J gene: TRBJ2-3
clone size: few
D gene: TRBD2
V gene: TRBV5-5
CDR3 length: 15
CDR3 protein: CASSAGLAVSDTQYF
CDR3 DNA: TGTGCCAGCAGCGCCGGACTAGCCGTCTCAGATACGCAGTATTTT